This note documents a single T cell receptor beta chain sequence. The sample originates from a study of blood T cell repertoires in COVID-19. For the study at large: Sites in the United States, Italy and Spain provided acute and convalescent COVID-19 samples.

The authors' processing: Amplification of reference gene primers provided the estimated nucleated cell counts. Sequencing used immunoSEQ multiplex PCR; TCRdb keeps in-frame clones, though not all of them. The V and J calls and the clone size are those of that table, but D and trimming were determined from the DNA. Of roughly 250,000 clones in the sample, 80% to 95% were seen once. The V gene's germline CDR1 is KGHDR and CDR2 SFDVKD. V lost 4 bases to trimming and J lost 0 bases, with 10 bases between them. The CDR3 is made up of 15 amino acids. Recruited during active infection, patients (from Seattle) were subsequently followed longitudinally.

The rearrangement joins TRBV24-1 to TRBJ2-3; weak D call: TRBD2 (6 bases). Specimen: peripheral blood. This clonotype originated in a person aged 18 to 30 with COVID-19, enrolled during active disease. CDR3 amino acids: CATSEYGTSTDTQYF. For the CDR3, the DNA is TGTGCCACCAGTGAATACGGGACTAGCACAGATACGCAGTATTTT.